These T cell receptor beta chains were read from a single sample in a study of blood T cells in healthy people across ages. In TCRdb, the 5' RACE reads were re-called with MiXCR into one record per CDR3 protein. In the table there are over 1,500,000 distinct CDR3 sequences, about 39% of which are singletons. Sequencing input: blood. The receptors come from a human donor in good health. Each CDR3 is given with its conserved first and last residue. Clone size is given for some rows only: seen once, a few or many times, or a class if the clone is expanded.

>17|TRBV7-2|NA
CASSLSRGSALGYGYTF
>13|TRBV12-3/TRBV12-4|NA
CASSQGVKMAQYF
>15|TRBV7-2|NA
CASSSRFGGSYEQYF
>17|TRBV4-3|NA
CASSQVATGDSYNEQFF
>12|TRBV19|NA
CARSIGTGEQYF
>17|TRBV4-1|NA
CASSQPWEGLGDQPQHF
>14|TRBV20-1|many
CSAPRLGRADTQYF
>12|TRBV2|NA
CASSDGGGRAFF
>15|TRBV29-1|NA
CSVEEPGGRGNTIYF
>14|TRBV7-2|few
CASSFDGLTYEQYF
>15|TRBV9|NA
CASSAPNNEVDGYTF
>13|TRBV28|NA
CASSLTHNYGYTF
>17|TRBV10-3|NA
CATTSEYDDRGNYGYTF
>17|TRBV4-2|NA
CANSQDLAQGDVYEQYF
>16|TRBV3-1|few
CASSQIWGGIYNEQFF
>14|TRBV20-1|NA
CSAPPVRRNTEAFF
>14|TRBV6-1|NA
CASSEVGSTDTQYF
>14|TRBV6-2/TRBV6-3|few
CASSYSGSNTEAFF
>15|TRBV29-1|NA
CSVQLPGTGSYGYTF
>14|TRBV6-1|NA
CASRLDLGYNEQFF
>14|TRBV20-1|few
CSARDSAWSTEAFF
>15|TRBV12-3/TRBV12-4|few
CASRLGTGSSYEQYF
>17|TRBV12-3/TRBV12-4|NA
CASSLIWRVPKNTEAFF
>15|TRBV20-1|few
CSAREWVGDTGELFF
>14|TRBV12-3/TRBV12-4|many
CASSPGTAAYEQYF
>16|TRBV11-2|NA
CASSLISGGGTDTQYF
>15|TRBV28|NA
CASSLPQGHSYEQYF
>17|TRBV4-3|few
CAGSQDAAGFGSTEAFF
>15|TRBV5-6|NA
CASRAGQGGPGELFF
>13|TRBV5-8|NA
CASSFRVGEPQHF
>15|TRBV7-2|NA
CASSLVSGLLYEQYF
>13|TRBV7-2|many
CASSAFRGDEQYF
>14|TRBV13|NA
CASSLPDRAPEAFF
>12|TRBV12-3/TRBV12-4|many
CASSLATGELFF
>18|TRBV4-3|few
CASSQDPGLETSTDTQYF
>15|TRBV28|NA
CASSFHRDPRWEQFF
>14|TRBV12-3/TRBV12-4|NA
CASSEQGGRYGYTF
>15|TRBV6-5|NA
CASSRRDRGVEKLFF
>15|TRBV7-2|few
CASSFRGLRNTEAFF
>16|TRBV20-1|few
CSAREAGAKEVYEQYF
>14|TRBV12-3/TRBV12-4|NA
CASSWEGSLYGYTF
>12|TRBV7-9|few
CASSSLDEGYTF